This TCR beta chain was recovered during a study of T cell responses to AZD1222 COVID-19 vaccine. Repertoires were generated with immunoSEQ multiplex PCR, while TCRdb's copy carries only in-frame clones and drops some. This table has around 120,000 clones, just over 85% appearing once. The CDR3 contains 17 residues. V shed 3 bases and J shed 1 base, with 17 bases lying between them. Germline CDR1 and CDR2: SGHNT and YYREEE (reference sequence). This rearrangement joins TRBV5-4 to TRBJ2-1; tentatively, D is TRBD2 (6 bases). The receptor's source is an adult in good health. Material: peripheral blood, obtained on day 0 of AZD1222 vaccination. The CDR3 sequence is CASSSGGAGLSYNEQFF. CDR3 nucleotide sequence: TGTGCCAGCAGCTCCGGGGGAGCGGGTCTTTCCTACAATGAGCAGTTCTTC.